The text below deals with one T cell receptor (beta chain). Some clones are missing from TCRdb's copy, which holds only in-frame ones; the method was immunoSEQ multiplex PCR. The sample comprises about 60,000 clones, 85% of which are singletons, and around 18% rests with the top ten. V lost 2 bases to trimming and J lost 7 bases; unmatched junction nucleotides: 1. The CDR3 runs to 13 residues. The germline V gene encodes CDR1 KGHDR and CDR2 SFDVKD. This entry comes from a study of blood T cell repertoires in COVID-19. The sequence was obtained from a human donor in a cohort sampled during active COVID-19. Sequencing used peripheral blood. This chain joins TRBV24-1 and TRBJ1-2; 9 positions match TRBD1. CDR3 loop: CATSDSDRGGYTF. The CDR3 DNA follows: TGTGCCACCAGTGATTCGGACAGGGGTGGCTACACCTTC.